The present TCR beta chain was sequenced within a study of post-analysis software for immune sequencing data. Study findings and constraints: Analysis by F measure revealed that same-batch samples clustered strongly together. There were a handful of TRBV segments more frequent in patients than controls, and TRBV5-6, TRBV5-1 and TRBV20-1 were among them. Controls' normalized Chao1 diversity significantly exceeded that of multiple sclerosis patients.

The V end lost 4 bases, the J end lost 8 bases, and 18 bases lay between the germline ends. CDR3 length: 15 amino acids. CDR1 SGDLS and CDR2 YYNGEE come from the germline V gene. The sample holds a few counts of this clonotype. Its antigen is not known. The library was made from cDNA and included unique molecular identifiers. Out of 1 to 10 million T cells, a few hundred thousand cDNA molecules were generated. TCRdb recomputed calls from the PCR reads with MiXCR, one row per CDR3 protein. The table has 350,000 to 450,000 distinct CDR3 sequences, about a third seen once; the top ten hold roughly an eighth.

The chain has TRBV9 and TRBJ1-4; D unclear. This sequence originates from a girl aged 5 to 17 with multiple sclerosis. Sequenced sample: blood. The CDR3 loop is CASSPYSGGVEKLFF. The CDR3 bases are TGTGCCAGCAGCCCCTACTCTGGAGGCGTCGAAAAACTGTTTTTT. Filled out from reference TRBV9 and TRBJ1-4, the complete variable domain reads DSGVTQTPKHLITATGQRVTLRCSPRSGDLSVYWYQQSLDQGLQFLIQYYNGEERAKGNILERFSAQQFPDLHSELNLSSLELGDSALYFCASSPYSGGVEKLFFGSGTQLSVL.